This entry features one T cell receptor (beta chain) sequence. This record belongs to a study of blood T cell repertoires in COVID-19. Study-wide context: Both acute and convalescent COVID-19 samples were obtained from the United States, Italy and Spain.

Original processing methods: How many nucleated cells were present was estimated from reference gene primer amplification. Profiling relied on immunoSEQ multiplex PCR, and the TCRdb table lists in-frame clones only, not all of them. The V and J calls and clone size are taken from that table; D and trimming were inferred from the DNA. The sample shows more than 85,000 clones, 85% to 90% of them seen only once. J gave up 7 bases and V 0 bases, and 14 bases lay outside the gene matches. Germline V gene lookup returns CDR1 KGHDR and CDR2 SFDVKD. This CDR3 has 18 amino acids. This rearrangement joins TRBV24-1 to TRBJ2-1; 7 bases are a match to TRBD2. This clonotype was sampled from a human donor in a cohort sampled during active COVID-19. Sequenced: peripheral blood. CDR3 coding DNA: TGTGCCACCAGTGATTTGCAATCGGCGGGGGTGGATATAAATGAGCAGTTCTTC. Amino acid sequence: CATSDLQSAGVDINEQFF.